The 27 T cell receptor beta chains below all came from one sample that was sequenced in a study of shared clonotypes between healthy human individuals. Sequencing was performed with immunoSEQ multiplex PCR; in TCRdb, only in-frame clones are kept and a portion is missing. This table holds approximately 400,000 clones, 96% found once. The source material was memory CD8+ T cells sorted from blood. Subset here: CD45RO+ cells pooled with CCR7-negative TemRA cells. These receptors came from a man under 40 in good health.

J is TRBJ2-1 and V is TRBV7-2, with TRBD1 matching over 8 bases. The CDR3 contains 14 residues. Trimming removed 5 bases from V and 9 bases from J; junction bases left unmatched: 9. CDR1 is SGHTA and CDR2 is FQGNSA in the germline V gene. CDR3 sequence (DNA): TGTGCCAGCAGCCTTGTGGACAGGGCGGGTGAGCAGTTCTTC. Translation gives CASSLVDRAGEQFF.

Concerning this clone: Other DNA sequences in this specimen translate into the identical CDR3. The CDR3 sequence is CASSLERSSYEQYF. In DNA, the CDR3 is TGCGCCAGCAGCTTGGAGCGGAGCTCCTACGAGCAGTACTTC. The chain recombines TRBV5-1 with TRBJ2-7; D might be TRBD2 (5 bases). Deletions cut 0 bases from V and 0 bases from J, with 7 bases between. The CDR3 is made up of 14 amino acids. CDR1 is SGHRS, CDR2 YFSETQ, per germline.

The genes are TRBV7-9 and TRBJ2-5; no definite D call. The CDR3 is 18 amino acids. V lost 2 bases, J lost 2 bases, and 21 bases lay in between. Germline values: CDR1 SEHNR, CDR2 FQNEAQ (reference sequence). The CDR3 loop is CASSLIPPKWQVQETQYF. CDR3 nucleotides: TGTGCCAGCAGCTTAATCCCCCCTAAATGGCAGGTACAAGAGACCCAGTACTTC.

This chain links TRBV9 with TRBJ2-1; D is possibly TRBD2 (6 bases). The CDR3 spans 16 residues. V lost 5 bases and J lost 7, with 22 bases in between. CDR1 is SGDLS, CDR2 YYNGEE, per germline. The CDR3 nucleotides read TGTGCCAGCAGTCCTGGGCGGGGACGCCGTCCGAATGAGCAGTTCTTC. Its protein product is CASSPGRGRRPNEQFF.

The chain couples TRBV6-1 to TRBJ2-2; D ambiguous. Trimming removed 6 bases at V and 8 bases at J, with 7 bases between. CDR3 length: 11 residues. Germline CDR1 and CDR2: MNHNS and SASEGT. CDR3 sequence reads: CASRATGELFF. The DNA of the CDR3 is TGTGCCAGCAGGGCGACGGGGGAGCTGTTTTTT.

This clone is a singleton in its sample. The genes are TRBV30 and TRBJ2-1, with 7 bases matching TRBD2. Germline lookup yields CDR1 GTSNPN and CDR2 SVGIG (reference sequence). V lost 3 bases and J lost 8; bases outside the gene matches: 10. CDR3 length: 14 amino acids. CDR3 sequence (DNA): TGTGCCTGGAGCCCATCAACTAGCGTTCATGAGCAGTTCTTC. This codes for CAWSPSTSVHEQFF.

The chain uses TRBV11-2 and TRBJ2-5; 13 nucleotides line up with TRBD2. The trim removed 7 bases at V and 5 bases at J, leaving 13 bases unmatched. CDR1 and CDR2 (germline): SGHAT, FQNNGV. CDR3 length: 17 amino acids. The CDR3 DNA is TGTGCCAGCACCCAACGACTAGCGGGAGGAGATTTTGAGACCCAGTACTTC. Translation gives CASTQRLAGGDFETQYF.

This CDR3 is CASSLAGAWYEQYF. The DNA for the CDR3 is TGTGCCAGTAGTTTGGCGGGAGCCTGGTACGAGCAGTACTTC. The chain links TRBV19 to TRBJ2-7, with 7 bases fitting TRBD2. The CDR3 consists of 14 residues. Losses at the gene ends were 5 bases for V and 4 bases for J; bases not matched to a gene: 8. Germline CDR1 and CDR2: LNHDA and SQIVND (reference sequence). Full variable domain (rest looked up from reference TRBV19 and TRBJ2-7): DGGITQSPKYLFRKEGQNVTLSCEQNLNHDAMYWYRQDPGQGLRLIYYSQIVNDFQKGDIAEGYSVSREKKESFPLTVTSAQKNPTAFYLCASSLAGAWYEQYFGPGTRLTVT.

The chain employs TRBV30 and TRBJ2-3; 8 bases match TRBD2. The CDR3 covers 16 residues. V lost 1 base and J lost 4; bases outside the gene matches: 10. Germline V lookup: CDR1 GTSNPN, CDR2 SVGIG (reference sequence). CDR3 in DNA: TGTGCCTGGAGTGCCCGTTCTAGCGGGTTTGCAGATACGCAGTATTTT. This gives the protein CAWSARSSGFADTQYF.

CDR3 loop: CASGPEPQVWGRDTQYF. Written as DNA, the CDR3 is TGTGCTAGTGGTCCTGAACCACAGGTCTGGGGGAGAGATACGCAGTATTTT. The V and J genes are TRBV12-5 and TRBJ2-3; D is perhaps TRBD1 or TRBD2 (5 bases each). Trimming removed 5 bases from V and 5 bases from J, with 23 bases in between. CDR1 and CDR2 (germline): LGHNT, FRNRAP. The CDR3 has 17 residues.

J is TRBJ2-2 and V is TRBV7-2; no reliable D call. The CDR3 loop spans 15 amino acids. V was cut by 5 bases and J by 4 bases, with 14 bases left in between. Germline V CDR1 and CDR2: SGHTA, FQGNSA. Here the CDR3 DNA reads TGTGCCAGCAGCCCACAACCTAGAGTCACCGGGGAGCTGTTTTTT. This translates into CASSPQPRVTGELFF.

The J gene is TRBJ2-6, the V gene TRBV6-1, with a weak D call TRBD2 (5 bases). V was trimmed by 10 bases and J by 4 bases, leaving 14 bases between them. The germline V gene has CDR1 MNHNS and CDR2 SASEGT. The CDR3 is made up of 14 amino acids. The CDR3 sequence is CAILTGLGANVLTF. CDR3 nucleotide sequence: TGTGCCATCCTGACTGGACTGGGGGCCAACGTCCTGACTTTC.

The gene calls are TRBV29-1 and TRBJ1-1, with D possibly TRBD1 on 5 matching bases. This CDR3 comprises 13 residues. V lost 5 bases to trimming and J lost 6 bases, with 16 bases between them. In germline, CDR1 is SQVTM, CDR2 ANQGSEA. The CDR3 bases are TGCAGCGTTTCGCCGGGGTTAGGGGCTGAAGCTTTCTTT. It codes for CSVSPGLGAEAFF.

V gene TRBV7-2 combines with J gene TRBJ2-2, with D possibly being TRBD2 (6 bases). The V end lost 6 bases, the J end lost 3 bases, and 14 bases lay between the germline ends. Germline CDR1 SGHTA, CDR2 FQGNSA. The CDR3 is 15 residues long. This CDR3 reads CASSTSFGDTGELFF. The CDR3 DNA follows: TGTGCCAGCAGTACTAGCTTCGGGGACACCGGGGAGCTGTTTTTT.

The V gene is TRBV11-2, the J gene TRBJ1-2, with D perhaps TRBD1 (5 bases). The germline V gene has CDR1 SGHAT and CDR2 FQNNGV. V was shortened by 0 bases and J by 3 bases, with 5 bases between the two germline ends. This CDR3 is built from 13 residues. In DNA, the CDR3 is TGTGCCAGCAGCTTAGAGGGACACTATGGCTACACCTTC. Its translation: CASSLEGHYGYTF.

This rearrangement joins TRBV6-5 to TRBJ2-3, with D perhaps matching TRBD2 (6 bases). CDR1 and CDR2 from the germline V gene are MNHEY and SVGAGI. The CDR3 consists of 13 residues. Between the trimmed V and J ends, which lost 4 bases and 1 base, there was a span of 6 bases. The CDR3 is CASSWRGTDTQYF. The CDR3 DNA sequence: TGTGCCAGCAGTTGGAGGGGCACAGATACGCAGTATTTT.

The table lists this clone with a count of one. An end of the junction differs from the germline gene, which may be a read error. This chain connects TRBV7-7 to TRBJ2-5, with TRBD2 matching 11 bases. This CDR3 region has 14 residues. Germline values: CDR1 SSHAT, CDR2 FNYEAQ (reference sequence). This CDR3 reads CASSLGTSGETQYF. The CDR3 DNA is TGTGCTAGCAGCTTAGGGACTAGCGGAGAGACCCAGTACTTC.

The V call is TRBV7-2, the J call TRBJ2-1, with D uncertain. V lost 1 base, J lost 6 bases, and 7 bases lay in between. CDR1 and CDR2 from the germline V gene are SGHTA and FQGNSA. The CDR3 spans 13 residues. CDR3 sequence reads: CASSLVRSNEQFF. CDR3 bases: TGTGCCAGCAGCTTAGTGCGGAGCAATGAGCAGTTCTTC.

J is TRBJ2-3 and V is TRBV9, with D tentatively TRBD1 (7 bases). With 0 bases removed from V and 6 bases from J, the gap between germline ends came to 17 bases. CDR1 is SGDLS and CDR2 is YYNGEE in the germline V gene. The CDR3 totals 16 residues. The CDR3 region is CASSVVGQGGMDTQYF. CDR3 sequence (DNA): TGTGCCAGCAGCGTAGTGGGTCAGGGGGGTATGGATACGCAGTATTTT. Combining the CDR3 with reference TRBV9 and TRBJ2-3 gives the whole variable domain DSGVTQTPKHLITATGQRVTLRCSPRSGDLSVYWYQQSLDQGLQFLIQYYNGEERAKGNILERFSAQQFPDLHSELNLSSLELGDSALYFCASSVVGQGGMDTQYFGPGTRLTVL.

V gene TRBV5-1 combines with J gene TRBJ1-1; 7 bases map to TRBD1. V shed 2 bases and J 1 base; nucleotides not matched to a gene: 2. Germline values: CDR1 SGHRS, CDR2 YFSETQ. The CDR3 covers 14 residues. The CDR3 sequence is CASSFGTANTEAFF. For the CDR3, the DNA is TGCGCCAGCAGCTTCGGGACAGCGAACACTGAAGCTTTCTTT.

The genes are TRBV10-3 and TRBJ1-6; 10 nucleotides align to TRBD1. Per germline, CDR1 ENHRY and CDR2 SYGVKD. The length of the CDR3 is 14 residues. V shed 9 bases, J shed 4 bases, and the junction held 3 bases outside the gene matches. CDR3 sequence reads: CAITDRGYNSPLHF. The CDR3 DNA reads as TGTGCCATTACGGACAGGGGGTATAATTCACCCCTCCACTTT.

The J gene is TRBJ2-2, the V gene TRBV11-3; D is ambiguous. V lost 5 bases to trimming and J lost 1 base, with 2 bases between them. Germline V CDR1 and CDR2: SGHNT, YENEEA. The CDR3 sequence is 12 residues long. DNA for the CDR3: TGTGCCAGCAGCATGAACACCGGGGAGCTGTTTTTT. It codes for CASSMNTGELFF.

The genes are TRBV7-9 and TRBJ2-1, with D perhaps matching TRBD1 (6 bases). Trimming removed 4 bases from V and 0 bases from J, with 16 bases in between. CDR3 size: 17 residues. Germline V gives CDR1 SEHNR, CDR2 FQNEAQ (reference sequence). CDR3 in DNA: TGTGCCAGCAGCTCCACCACAGGGAAGAGCTCCTACAATGAGCAGTTCTTC. Its protein product is CASSSTTGKSSYNEQFF.

The J gene is TRBJ2-3, the V gene TRBV7-9; D may correspond to TRBD1 or TRBD2 (5 bases each). Per the germline V gene, CDR1 is SEHNR and CDR2 is FQNEAQ (reference sequence). The CDR3 is 17 residues long. With 2 bases removed from V and 3 bases from J, the gap between germline ends came to 18 bases. The CDR3 here is CASSLRGWGISTDTQYF. The CDR3 coding sequence is TGTGCCAGCAGCTTAAGAGGATGGGGGATCTCGACAGATACGCAGTATTTT.

The chain links TRBV7-6 to TRBJ2-2; 7 bases are shared with TRBD2. The V gene end was trimmed by 5 bases and the J gene end by 5 bases; junction bases not matched to a gene: 14. Germline V gene sequence: CDR1 SGHVS, CDR2 FNYEAQ. CDR3 length: 17 residues. Written as DNA, the CDR3 is TGTGCCAGCAGCCAAAGTCCTATAGCGGGTCGGACCGGGGAGCTGTTTTTT. As protein: CASSQSPIAGRTGELFF. Variable domain in full (rest from reference TRBV7-6 and TRBJ2-2): GAGVSQSPRYKVTKRGQDVALRCDPISGHVSLYWYRQALGQGPEFLTYFNYEAQQDKSGLPNDRFSAERPEGSISTLTIQRTEQRDSAMYRCASSQSPIAGRTGELFFGEGSRLTVL.

V is TRBV14 and J is TRBJ2-2; 10 bases map to TRBD2. The CDR3 covers 19 residues. Germline loops: CDR1 SGHDN, CDR2 FVKESK. V lost 1 base, J lost 6 bases, and 14 bases stayed unmatched. The CDR3 loop is CASSQASFKREGQAGELFF. The CDR3 nucleotides are TGTGCCAGCAGCCAAGCCTCCTTTAAGCGGGAGGGCCAAGCCGGGGAGCTGTTTTTT. The complete variable domain, with remaining parts taken from reference TRBV14 and TRBJ2-2, reads EAGVTQFPSHSVIEKGQTVTLRCDPISGHDNLYWYRRVMGKEIKFLLHFVKESKQDESGMPNNRFLAERTGGTYSTLKVQPAELEDSGVYFCASSQASFKREGQAGELFFGEGSRLTVL.

The rearrangement links TRBV19 to TRBJ2-7, with D uncertain. Germline values: CDR1 LNHDA, CDR2 SQIVND (reference sequence). The CDR3 contains 12 residues. V gave up 5 bases and J gave up 3 bases, with 8 bases separating them. CDR3 sequence reads: CASSGVNYEQYF. The CDR3 DNA is TGTGCCAGTAGTGGGGTGAACTACGAGCAGTACTTC.